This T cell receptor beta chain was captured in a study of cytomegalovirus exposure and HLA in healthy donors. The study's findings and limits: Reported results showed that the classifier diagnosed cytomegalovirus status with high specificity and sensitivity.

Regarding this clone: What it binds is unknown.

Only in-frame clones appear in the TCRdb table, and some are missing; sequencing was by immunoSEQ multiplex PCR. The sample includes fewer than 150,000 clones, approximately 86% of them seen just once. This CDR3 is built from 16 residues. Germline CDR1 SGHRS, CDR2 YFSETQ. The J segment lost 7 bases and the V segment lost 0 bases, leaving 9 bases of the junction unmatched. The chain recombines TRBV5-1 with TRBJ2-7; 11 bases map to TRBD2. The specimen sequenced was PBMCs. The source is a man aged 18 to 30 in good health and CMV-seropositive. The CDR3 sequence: CASSLEPLAGAREQYF. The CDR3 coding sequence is TGCGCCAGCAGCTTGGAACCACTAGCGGGGGCTCGGGAGCAGTACTTC.